This T cell receptor beta chain appears in the sequencing data of a study of T cells in Graves' hyperthyroidism and ophthalmopathy. Study at large: Any treatment followed the collection of peripheral blood at initial diagnosis.

The germline V and J ends were trimmed by 10 bases and 15 bases, with 22 bases remaining between them. This CDR3 comprises 13 residues. In germline, CDR1 is ENHRY, CDR2 SYGVKD. TCR beta CDR3 region amplification was performed from RNA transcripts. A first-round RT-PCR of the TCR CDR3 used the HTBI primer set. Using its own MiXCR run on the multiplex PCR reads, TCRdb lists one record per CDR3 protein. This table holds fewer than 600,000 distinct CDR3 sequences, 12% to 15% found once. V is TRBV10-3 and J is TRBJ1-6, with D possibly TRBD1 on 6 matching bases. The sequenced sample consisted of blood. The receptor's source is a woman aged 40 to 50 with Graves' hyperthyroidism. For the CDR3, the DNA is TGTGCCACCGGAGACCTACAGGGCTCCGTCCTCCACTTT. It yields the protein CATGDLQGSVLHF.